The 25 T cell receptor beta chains below come from one sample, sequenced in a study of siplizumab effects on memory and regulatory T cells. Method: immunoSEQ multiplex PCR; TCRdb's copy keeps in-frame clones and lacks some. The sample lists fewer than 70,000 clones; 80% to 90% were seen once. Sequencing was done on a sample of Tregs sorted from blood. These receptors were obtained from a human donor in good health.

The rearrangement links TRBV7-3 to TRBJ1-1; TRBD1 matches 9 bases. This CDR3 is built from 13 residues. Looked up from germline, CDR1 is SGHTA and CDR2 is FQGTGA. Trimming removed 5 bases from V and 9 bases from J; junction bases left unmatched: 7. CDR3 in DNA: TGTGCCAGCAGCGTAAACAGGGGGCTGCAAGCTTTCTTT. It codes for CASSVNRGLQAFF.

With regard to this clone: Germline and junction disagree at one end, which may indicate a read error. CDR3: CASSLVPGGQNTGELFF. The CDR3 bases are TGTGCTAGCAGCTTAGTTCCCGGCGGGCAGAACACCGGGGAGCTGTTTTTT. The chain carries TRBV7-7 and TRBJ2-2; D may be TRBD2 (5 bases). The CDR3 runs to 17 residues. Germline values: CDR1 SSHAT, CDR2 FNYEAQ (reference sequence).

The rearrangement joins TRBV18 to TRBJ2-7; D assignment may be TRBD1 or TRBD2 (5 bases each). Trimming removed 3 bases at V and 3 bases at J, with 15 bases between. CDR1 KGHSH and CDR2 LQKENI come from the germline V gene. The CDR3 covers 15 residues. Written as DNA, the CDR3 is TGTGCCAGCTCACCGTCACCGGGACCGAACTACGAGCAGTACTTC. Translation gives CASSPSPGPNYEQYF.

This rearrangement joins TRBV29-1 to TRBJ1-2; D unclear. The V gene lost 4 bases and the J gene lost 7 bases, with 7 bases spanning the gap. This CDR3 region has 10 residues. Germline CDR1 is SQVTM and CDR2 is ANQGSEA. CDR3 sequence (DNA): TGCAGCGTTGTAGCCGGTGGCTACACCTTC. This codes for CSVVAGGYTF. Together with reference TRBV29-1 and TRBJ1-2, the CDR3 gives the full variable domain: SAVISQKPSRDICQRGTSLTIQCQVDSQVTMMFWYRQQPGQSLTLIATANQGSEATYESGFVIDKFPISRPNLTFSTLTVSNMSPEDSSIYLCSVVAGGYTFGSGTRLTVV.

The rearrangement joins TRBV28 to TRBJ2-5; perhaps D is TRBD1 or TRBD2 (5 bases each). Germline V CDR1 and CDR2: MDHEN, SYDVKM. This CDR3 region has 16 residues. With 6 bases removed from V and 7 bases from J, the gap between germline ends came to 24 bases. Here the CDR3 reads CASSRQPGTALSTQYF. Here the CDR3 DNA reads TGTGCCAGCAGCCGGCAGCCGGGGACCGCGTTATCGACCCAGTACTTC.

This rearrangement joins TRBV5-1 to TRBJ1-2; D is possibly TRBD1 (6 bases). The CDR3 contains 14 residues. V was shortened by 4 bases and J by 3 bases, with 13 bases between the two germline ends. Germline CDR1 reads SGHRS; CDR2 reads YFSETQ. For the CDR3, the DNA is TGCGCCAGCAGCACAGACAGGTCCTACTATGGCTACACCTTC. This codes for CASSTDRSYYGYTF.

The chain uses TRBV6-9 and TRBJ1-1; no reliable D call. CDR1 and CDR2 from the germline V gene are MNHGY and SVAAGI. CDR3 length equals 13 residues. The V and J ends lost 6 bases and 5 bases respectively, with 13 bases between them. This CDR3 is CASSYRLPTEAFF. The CDR3 DNA is TGTGCCAGCAGCTACAGACTTCCGACTGAAGCTTTCTTT.

This chain joins TRBV5-4 and TRBJ1-3; D ambiguous. This CDR3 region has 17 residues. Per the germline V gene, CDR1 is SGHNT and CDR2 is YYREEE (reference sequence). With 4 bases removed from V and 0 bases from J, the gap between germline ends came to 17 bases. The DNA for the CDR3 is TGTGCCAGCAGCGGCTACACCGCCGCTGTCTCTGGAAACACCATATATTTT. Its translation: CASSGYTAAVSGNTIYF.

The CDR3 nucleotides are TGTGCCAGCGCAACAACGAGGACTGAAGCTTTCTTT. This gives the protein CASATTRTEAFF. This chain connects TRBV2 to TRBJ1-1; D is uncertain. The length of the CDR3 is 12 residues. V gave up 8 bases and J gave up 5 bases, with 12 bases separating them. CDR1 is SNHLY, CDR2 FYNNEI, per germline.

This clone was detected only a few times. The chain has TRBV18 and TRBJ2-3; 7 bases map to TRBD2. The CDR3 is 13 amino acids. Germline CDR1 KGHSH, CDR2 LQKENI. With 4 bases clipped from V and 4 bases from J, the junction kept 2 bases outside the gene matches. The CDR3 is CASSRLAPDTQYF. The CDR3, as DNA: TGTGCCAGCTCACGACTAGCACCAGATACGCAGTATTTT.

The chain uses TRBV5-1 and TRBJ2-7; TRBD1 matches 8 bases. V was pared by 2 bases and J by 2 bases, with 3 bases of the junction left unmatched. The CDR3 totals 14 residues. Germline-derived CDR1 and CDR2 are SGHRS and YFSETQ. The CDR3 here is CASSLLDRAYEQYF. The DNA of the CDR3 is TGCGCCAGCAGCTTATTGGACAGGGCCTACGAGCAGTACTTC.

This clone was observed a single time. The CDR3 sequence is CASSLPGAGDIQYF. The CDR3 nucleotides are TGTGCCAGCAGCCTGCCGGGGGCTGGGGACATTCAGTACTTC. The genes are TRBV5-5 and TRBJ2-4; the D call may be TRBD1 or TRBD2 (6 bases each). Between the trimmed V and J ends, which lost 4 bases and 8 bases, there was a span of 16 bases. The length of the CDR3 is 14 residues. CDR1 SGHKS and CDR2 YYEKEE come from the germline V gene (reference sequence).

This rearrangement joins TRBV7-2 to TRBJ1-2; D might be TRBD1 (6 bases). The CDR3 loop spans 18 amino acids. CDR1 SGHTA and CDR2 FQGNSA come from the germline V gene. Trimming shortened V by 2 bases and J by 4 bases, and 23 bases separated the two germline ends. CDR3 sequence: CASSLTLRVGGGAYGYTF. The CDR3 DNA follows: TGTGCCAGCAGCTTAACCCTACGCGTGGGAGGGGGGGCCTATGGCTACACCTTC.

This CDR3 reads CASSPGGYGYGYTF. CDR3 in DNA: TGTGCCAGCAGTCCAGGGGGATACGGCTATGGCTACACCTTC. The chain recombines TRBV6-6 with TRBJ1-2; TRBD1 matches at 7 bases. The CDR3 consists of 14 residues. Germline trimming cut 5 bases from V and 4 bases from J; bases unmatched to any gene: 7. Germline lookup yields CDR1 MNHNY and CDR2 SVGAGI (reference sequence).

This clone was recorded once. V is TRBV9 and J is TRBJ2-1, with D perhaps TRBD2 (6 bases). The CDR3 runs 17 residues. Germline V CDR1 and CDR2: SGDLS, YYNGEE. V gave up 3 bases and J gave up 5 bases, with 21 bases separating them. Written as DNA, the CDR3 is TGTGCCAGCAGCGCCTCCGGGACTGCATCAGCGGACAATGAGCAGTTCTTC. Amino acid sequence: CASSASGTASADNEQFF.

The chain uses TRBV29-1 and TRBJ1-1; D gene uncertain. The V and J ends lost 3 bases and 0 bases respectively, with 8 bases between them. Germline V lookup: CDR1 SQVTM, CDR2 ANQGSEA. The CDR3 extends over 13 amino acids. The CDR3 loop is CSVEPQLNTEAFF. CDR3 nucleotides: TGCAGCGTTGAGCCCCAGCTGAACACTGAAGCTTTCTTT.

The V gene is TRBV4-3, the J gene TRBJ2-6; D gene uncertain. The CDR3 extends over 16 amino acids. Germline loops: CDR1 LGHNA, CDR2 YSLEER. V was trimmed by 5 bases and J by 2 bases, leaving 13 bases between them. The CDR3 DNA sequence: TGCGCCAGCAGCAAAACGCCCAGGACTGGGGCCAACGTCCTGACTTTC. Translation: CASSKTPRTGANVLTF.

This clone was recorded a few times. This sequence joins TRBV28 and TRBJ1-6; the D gene is possibly TRBD1 (6 bases). The germline V gene encodes CDR1 MDHEN and CDR2 SYDVKM. This CDR3 has 15 residues. V lost 5 bases, J lost 0 bases, and 8 bases lay in between. CDR3 sequence (DNA): TGTGCCAGCAGTATACAGGGCTCCTATAATTCACCCCTCCACTTT. The encoded protein is CASSIQGSYNSPLHF.

This clone was seen a single time. The rearrangement links TRBV29-1 to TRBJ2-1; possibly TRBD1 for D (5 bases). The CDR3 loop spans 14 amino acids. The germline V gene has CDR1 SQVTM and CDR2 ANQGSEA. Trimming removed 1 base at V and 12 bases at J, with 19 bases between. CDR3 nucleotide sequence: TGCAGCGTTGAAGGGGGCCCCCTGCCCCTTGGGCAGTTCTTC. This codes for CSVEGGPLPLGQFF.

This sequence joins TRBV19 and TRBJ1-2; no reliable D call. V gave up 4 bases and J gave up 8 bases, with 11 bases separating them. The CDR3 length is 12 residues. Germline assignment: CDR1 LNHDA and CDR2 SQIVND (reference sequence). The CDR3 coding sequence is TGTGCCAGTAGTAACACAGCGGAGGGCTACACCTTC. Protein product: CASSNTAEGYTF. Supplemented by reference TRBV19 and TRBJ1-2, the full variable domain reads DGGITQSPKYLFRKEGQNVTLSCEQNLNHDAMYWYRQDPGQGLRLIYYSQIVNDFQKGDIAEGYSVSREKKESFPLTVTSAQKNPTAFYLCASSNTAEGYTFGSGTRLTVV.

V usage is TRBV5-1 and J usage is TRBJ2-5, with D hard to call. Germline CDR1 SGHRS, CDR2 YFSETQ. Trimming pared 1 base from V and 1 base from J, leaving 8 bases between. The CDR3 spans 14 residues. CDR3: CASSLFGLQETQYF. For the CDR3, the DNA is TGCGCCAGCAGCTTGTTTGGTCTCCAAGAGACCCAGTACTTC.

This clone was seen once. The rearrangement links TRBV5-1 to TRBJ2-7, with D maybe TRBD2 (5 bases). The CDR3 is made up of 13 amino acids. The V gene lost 1 base and the J gene lost 4 bases, with 9 bases spanning the gap. Germline CDR1 and CDR2: SGHRS and YFSETQ. The CDR3, as DNA: TGCGCCAGCAGCTTGAGCGGAAAATACGAGCAGTACTTC. Its translation: CASSLSGKYEQYF.

This chain uses TRBV5-4 with TRBJ2-4; 11 bases are shared with TRBD1. This CDR3 is built from 14 residues. Germline lookup yields CDR1 SGHNT and CDR2 YYREEE (reference sequence). V lost 4 bases and J lost 9; bases outside the gene matches: 6. The CDR3 sequence is CASSLRDRGGIQYF. The CDR3 DNA sequence: TGTGCCAGCAGCCTGAGGGACAGGGGGGGCATTCAGTACTTC.

The chain has TRBV6-6 and TRBJ2-5; D uncertain. This CDR3 has 13 residues. The V and J ends lost 7 bases and 6 bases respectively, with 15 bases between them. Per germline, CDR1 MNHNY and CDR2 SVGAGI (reference sequence). CDR3 sequence: CASTREGKKTQYF. The DNA for the CDR3 is TGTGCCAGCACAAGGGAAGGGAAGAAGACCCAGTACTTC.

This sequence joins TRBV10-2 and TRBJ1-5, with no clear D. The V end was cut by 3 bases, the J end by 5 bases, with 14 bases between. Germline CDR1 reads WSHSY; CDR2 reads SAAADI. The length of the CDR3 is 15 residues. For the CDR3, the DNA is TGCGCCAGCAGTGAAAACAGCCTCCTCCATCAGCCCCAGCATTTT. Protein: CASSENSLLHQPQHF.